The rows below give T cell receptor beta chains drawn from one sample of a study of shared clonotypes between healthy human individuals. Assay used: immunoSEQ multiplex PCR; TCRdb lists only in-frame clones, some missing. The data hold approximately 600,000 clones, with approximately 95% observed a single time. Sequencing used naive CD8+ T cells sorted from blood. The receptors stem from a woman in her twenties or thirties in good health. The CDR3 runs from the conserved cysteine through the conserved F or W. Fields, in order: J gene, clone size, D gene, V gene, CDR3 protein, CDR3 DNA. A D gene is named only where the DNA matches it firmly. Rows may omit the clone size; those that give it use once, few, many or a size class.

>TRBJ1-1|-|-|TRBV19
CASSIGTLNTEAFF
TGTGCCAGTAGTATAGGGACATTGAACACTGAAGCTTTCTTT
>TRBJ2-2|-|-|TRBV5-5
CASSFPGHINTGELFF
TGTGCCAGCAGCTTCCCCGGACACATCAACACCGGGGAGCTGTTTTTT
>TRBJ2-7|-|-|TRBV27
CASSPSDRVSYEQYF
TGTGCCAGCAGTCCTAGCGACAGGGTTAGTTACGAGCAGTACTTC
>TRBJ1-5|-|TRBD1|TRBV27
CASSLYWDRGSNQPQHF
TGTGCCAGCAGTTTATATTGGGACAGGGGTAGCAATCAGCCCCAGCATTTT
>TRBJ1-4|-|-|TRBV14
CASSQDRSRLNEKLFF
TGTGCCAGCAGCCAGGACCGGTCCCGATTAAATGAAAAACTGTTTTTT
>TRBJ1-1|-|TRBD1|TRBV7-9
CASSLIGQGITEAFF
TGTGCCAGCAGCTTAATCGGACAGGGAATCACTGAAGCTTTCTTT
>TRBJ1-2|-|-|TRBV6-1
CASSTPGTLGYTF
TGTGCCAGCAGCACCCCGGGGACGTTGGGCTACACCTTC
>TRBJ2-1|-|TRBD2|TRBV4-2
CASSQARKWEGLYNEQFF
TGTGCCAGCAGCCAAGCGCGAAAGTGGGAGGGCCTCTACAATGAGCAGTTCTTC
>TRBJ2-3|-|-|TRBV6-4
CASSDSPGFVTDTQYF
TGTGCCAGCAGTGACTCCCCCGGGTTTGTCACAGATACGCAGTATTTT
>TRBJ2-1|-|-|TRBV4-2
CASSQGLLYYNEQFF
TGTGCCAGCAGCCAAGGTCTGCTCTATTACAATGAGCAGTTCTTC
>TRBJ2-7|-|TRBD2|TRBV7-2
CASSSATSGRVYEQYF
TGTGCCAGCAGCTCGGCAACTAGCGGGAGAGTATACGAGCAGTACTTC
>TRBJ2-3|-|-|TRBV18
CASSPTLQRASQYF
TGTGCCAGCTCACCGACGCTGCAGAGGGCATCGCAGTATTTT
>TRBJ2-7|-|-|TRBV7-9
CASSNVGYEQYF
TGTGCCAGCAGCAACGTAGGATACGAGCAGTACTTC
>TRBJ2-5|-|TRBD2|TRBV13
CASSLGLTSGQETQYF
TGTGCCAGCAGCTTAGGCCTCACTAGCGGCCAAGAGACCCAGTACTTC
>TRBJ2-1|-|TRBD2|TRBV2
CASSELLAGDNNEQFF
TGTGCCAGCAGCGAACTTCTAGCGGGAGACAACAATGAGCAGTTCTTC
>TRBJ2-1|-|TRBD2|TRBV7-9
CASSWGLAGPTNEQFF
TGTGCCAGCAGCTGGGGACTAGCGGGCCCTACCAATGAGCAGTTCTTC
>TRBJ1-1|-|-|TRBV29-1
CSVEEPGGRPQGFWNTEAFF
TGCAGCGTTGAAGAACCGGGTGGCAGGCCTCAGGGGTTTTGGAACACTGAAGCTTTCTTT
>TRBJ2-1|-|-|TRBV19
CASSLRLAYNEQFF
TGTGCCAGTAGTTTACGGCTAGCTTACAATGAGCAGTTCTTC
>TRBJ2-7|-|-|TRBV10-3
CACLGGRANEQYF
TGTGCCTGTTTGGGAGGCAGGGCCAACGAGCAGTACTTC
>TRBJ2-1|-|TRBD2|TRBV13
CASSFGTNSYNEQFF
TGTGCCAGCAGCTTCGGGACTAACTCCTACAATGAGCAGTTCTTC
>TRBJ2-6|-|TRBD1|TRBV2
CASRGTGAGANVLTF
TGTGCCAGCAGAGGGACAGGGGCCGGGGCCAACGTCCTGACTTTC
>TRBJ2-7|-|-|TRBV7-6
CASSLDTTYEQYF
TGTGCCAGCAGCTTAGATACAACCTACGAGCAGTACTTC
>TRBJ2-5|-|TRBD2|TRBV2
CASTPGLAVGLLETQYF
TGTGCCAGCACCCCGGGACTAGCGGTAGGGTTGTTGGAGACCCAGTACTTC
>TRBJ2-7|-|-|TRBV4-1
CASSQDRGLKDEQYF
TGCGCCAGCAGCCAAGATAGGGGACTTAAGGATGAGCAGTACTTC
>TRBJ2-5|once|-|TRBV28
CASSPGEWQTQYF
TGTGCCAGCAGTCCAGGGGAATGGCAGACCCAGTACTTC
>TRBJ2-7|-|TRBD2|TRBV28
CASSLVGTNEQYF
TGTGCCAGCAGTTTAGTGGGGACTAACGAGCAGTACTTC
>TRBJ2-7|-|TRBD1|TRBV5-4
CASSASGTGYYEQYF
TGTGCCAGCAGCGCCTCCGGGACAGGTTACTACGAGCAGTACTTC
>TRBJ2-3|-|TRBD1|TRBV18
CASSLTGGTSNTQYF
TGTGCCAGCTCGCTCACAGGGGGCACCTCCAATACGCAGTATTTT
>TRBJ1-1|-|TRBD1|TRBV7-9
CASSFGTANTEAFF
TGTGCCAGCAGCTTCGGGACAGCAAACACTGAAGCTTTCTTT
>TRBJ2-7|-|TRBD2|TRBV19
CASSPGTSAYEQYF
TGTGCCAGTAGTCCCGGGACTAGCGCCTACGAGCAGTACTTC
>TRBJ2-7|-|-|TRBV7-9
CASSPAVSEQYF
TGTGCCAGCAGTCCCGCGGTGTCCGAGCAGTACTTC
>TRBJ2-2|once|-|TRBV7-6
CASSLAGGNGELFF
TGTGCCAGCAGCCTGGCGGGCGGGAACGGGGAGCTGTTTTTT
>TRBJ1-2|few|TRBD1|TRBV2
CASSDRGPYGYTF
TGTGCCAGCAGCGACAGGGGGCCCTATGGCTACACCTTC
>TRBJ2-3|-|-|TRBV5-8
CASSLFPIIASLSTDTQYF
TGTGCCAGCAGCTTGTTCCCTATAATAGCCTCCCTAAGCACAGATACGCAGTATTTT
>TRBJ1-1|-|-|TRBV25-1
CASSDPGQKNTEAFF
TGTGCCAGCAGTGACCCGGGACAAAAGAACACTGAAGCTTTCTTT
>TRBJ2-7|-|-|TRBV28
CASSPQAYEQYF
TGTGCCAGCAGTCCACAGGCCTACGAGCAGTACTTC
>TRBJ2-7|-|TRBD1|TRBV2
CASSEAPGQGTYEQYF
TGTGCCAGCAGTGAAGCGCCGGGACAGGGAACCTACGAGCAGTACTTC
>TRBJ2-1|-|TRBD1|TRBV13
CASSFRRDREEEQFF
TGTGCCAGCAGCTTCCGCCGGGACAGGGAGGAGGAGCAGTTCTTC
>TRBJ1-4|few|TRBD1|TRBV2
CASSTTGRLHEKLFF
TGTGCCAGCAGTACGACAGGGAGGTTGCATGAAAAACTGTTTTTT